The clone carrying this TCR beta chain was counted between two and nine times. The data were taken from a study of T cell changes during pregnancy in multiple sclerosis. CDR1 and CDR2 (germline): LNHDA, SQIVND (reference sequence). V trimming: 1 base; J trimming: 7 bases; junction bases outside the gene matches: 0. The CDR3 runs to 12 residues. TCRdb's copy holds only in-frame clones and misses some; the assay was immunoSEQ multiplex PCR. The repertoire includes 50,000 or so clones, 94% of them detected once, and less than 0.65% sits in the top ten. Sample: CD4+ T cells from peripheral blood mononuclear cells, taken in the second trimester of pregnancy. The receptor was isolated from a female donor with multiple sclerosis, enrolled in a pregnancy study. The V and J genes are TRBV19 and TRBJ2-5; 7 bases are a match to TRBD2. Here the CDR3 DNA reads TGTGCCAGTAGTATAGCGGGGGGGACCCAGTACTTC. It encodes CASSIAGGTQYF.